This TCR beta chain comes out of a study of human T cells and chemical hapten exposure (dated by TCRdb to the early 2020s). For the study in its entirety: For sensitization, 2% DPC in acetone was applied to a roughly 2 cm by roughly 2 cm area of upper inner arm skin. Libraries were pooled for sequencing, and per-sample TCR yields varied mainly because of small differences in library volumes within the pool. Blood samples were taken from patients before sensitization (week 0) and at 2, 6 and about 24 weeks after DPC sensitization. In alopecia patients, the study followed how the peripheral blood TCR repertoire changed in vivo over primary and secondary sensitization to diphenylcyclopropenone (DPC), a hapten. Patch testing was performed on the upper back with Finn chambers containing 0.01% DPC, and the patch tests were scored after 6 days according to International Contact Dermatitis Research Group standards. Throughout the study period of around 25 weeks, patients also received therapeutic DPC doses to the scalp every week. Some 29 alopecia patients gave blood for TCR sequencing at one to four time points (pre-sensitization, 2, 6 and 24 weeks). Most of the patients in the cohort were female, and the cohort covered alopecia areata with under or over 50% scalp involvement, alopecia totalis and alopecia universalis. Results and caveats for the whole study, not just this receptor: Because every patient had alopecia, a presumed autoimmune disease, the patients' immune response might differ from that of healthy individuals. After repeated subsampling, changes were observed in the strength of the expansion versus patch-test correlation and in the threshold at which the correlation became significant. DPC sensitization did not change how many TCRs were above 1 in 1000 frequency, and no evidence was found of alterations in global repertoire structure. Patch test score was positively correlated with the number of PT1 expanded TCRs, with significance at thresholds 8, 16 and 32 but not at 4. Compared with pre-sensitization or healthy control sets, expanded TCRs formed significantly more large CDR3 similarity clusters, which is consistent with antigen-driven responses.

From its cysteine to its phenylalanine, the CDR3 spans 15 amino acids. Only the CDR3 region is kept as DNA, spanning 45 bases read in frame from base 1. A distance of 16 bases separates the germline ends of V and J, which lose 3 bases and 5 bases respectively. The sample holds many counts of this clonotype. The specificity of this receptor is unknown. Base qualities are not recorded, but no much larger clone differs from it by a single base. What this sample's time point label stands for: patch test 3, about 24 weeks after DPC sensitization. The treatment or condition label on this specimen signifies: therapeutic diphenylcyclopropenone sensitization with weekly scalp DPC. At every patch-test visit, the blood draw took place before the patch test was put on. To be eligible, patients had to be aged 18 to 70, diagnosed with alopecia and judged suitable for DPC therapy, while pregnant patients were excluded. Total RNA was isolated from unfractionated whole blood collected in Tempus Blood RNA tubes.

Receptor libraries were prepared by RACE. The sequencer listed for this sample is NextSeq 500. During library preparation, unique molecular identifiers were attached to individual cDNA molecules so that TCRs could be counted in a quantitative, reproducible way. Both TCR alpha and TCR beta chains were sequenced from each blood RNA sample. The paper's processing steps were these. The median number of TCRs per sample was some 100,000, ranging from roughly 23,224 to 690,600. V, J and CDR3 annotation of the TCR reads was carried out using the Decombinator software suite. For PS versus PT1 abundance plots, all samples were subsampled to the same number of TCRs (28,000). Expanded TCRs were defined as absent before sensitization and observed at least eight times at the 2-week time point. Using fastp trimming at Q25 and MiXCR clonotype assembly, TCRdb reanalyzed the public sequencing data and kept in-frame beta chains. Rows are combined by CDR3 protein, so each entry shows the most common genes and DNA. The V and J calls reflect TCRdb's pipeline rather than the authors' work. This sample comprises 60,000 to 65,000 distinct CDR3 sequences, more than 9.5% of them detected only once. The top ten clones comprise less than 2.5% of the sample.

Sequencing used whole blood, obtained in connection with sensitization to the hapten diphenylcyclopropenone (DPC). The receptor was derived from a woman in her 30s with alopecia areata. Some clones in this sample may be carry-over from other donors' samples. The V and J segments used are TRBV12-3 or TRBV12-4 and TRBJ1-1, with the D gene too uncertain to name. The CDR3 amino acid sequence is: CASSFFISRLTEAFF. The nucleotide sequence is given as TGTGCCAGCAGTTTCTTTATTTCTAGGCTGACTGAAGCTTTCTTT.